This TCR beta chain originates from a study of T cell repertoires in cytomegalovirus infection. Study details: In public TCR beta signatures, there were indications of both CMV infection and matching HLA type. Broader study findings: What dominated the ex vivo response were HLA-C-restricted CMV-specific TCR beta clonotypes.

TCRdb fed the reads into MiXCR, producing one record per CDR3 protein. The table has some 300,000 distinct CDR3 sequences, roughly 15% seen once. This clonotype was counted many times. Antigen unknown. V was shortened by 3 bases and J by 5 bases, with 5 bases between the two germline ends. The CDR3 extends over 12 amino acids. Germline V gene lookup returns CDR1 SGHTA and CDR2 FQGNSA. The TCR originated in a human donor in good health (CMV status not recorded). Some clones in this sample may be carry-over from other donors' samples. The rearrangement uses TRBV7-2 and TRBJ1-5; D gene uncertain. The sample taken for sequencing was PBMCs. The CDR3 is CASSFKDQPQHF. CDR3 DNA sequence: TGTGCCAGCAGCTTTAAGGATCAGCCCCAGCATTTT.